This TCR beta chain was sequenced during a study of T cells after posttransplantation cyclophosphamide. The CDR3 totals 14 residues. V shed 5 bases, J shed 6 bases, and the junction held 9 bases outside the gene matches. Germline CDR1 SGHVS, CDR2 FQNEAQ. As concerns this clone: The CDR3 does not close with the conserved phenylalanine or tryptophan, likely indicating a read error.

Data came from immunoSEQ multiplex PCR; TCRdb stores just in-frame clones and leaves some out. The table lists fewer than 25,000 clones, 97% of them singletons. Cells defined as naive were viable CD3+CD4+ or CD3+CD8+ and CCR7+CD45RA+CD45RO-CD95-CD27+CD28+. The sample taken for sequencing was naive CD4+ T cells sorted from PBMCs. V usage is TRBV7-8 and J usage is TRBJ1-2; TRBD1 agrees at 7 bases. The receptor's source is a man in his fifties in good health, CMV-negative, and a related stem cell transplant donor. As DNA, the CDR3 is TGTGCCAGCAGCGGTTGGACAGGAGGGCATGGCTACACCCTC. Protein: CASSGWTGGHGYTL.